The 28 T cell receptor beta chains below all came from one sample that was sequenced in a study of cytomegalovirus exposure and HLA in healthy donors. The PCR had 60 Vbeta and 13 Jbeta primers. Measured with immunoSEQ multiplex PCR; TCRdb has only the in-frame clones, and not every one. Seen in this sample are 150,000 to 250,000 clones; the ten most common clones hold around 0.74%. The specimen sequenced was PBMCs. Receptors originate from a boy aged 10-17 years in good health and CMV-seronegative.

The chain employs TRBV4-2 and TRBJ1-2; no definite D call. Germline CDR1 and CDR2: LGHNA and YNFKEQ. The CDR3 sequence is 14 residues long. V was cut by 8 bases and J by 3 bases, with 16 bases left in between. CDR3 sequence (DNA): TGTGCCAGCCCCACTTCCCGGCGGGACTATGGCTACACCTTC. Residues: CASPTSRRDYGYTF.

This chain connects TRBV6-1 to TRBJ2-3, with TRBD2 as a possible D gene (7 bases). There are 16 residues in the CDR3. Germline V gives CDR1 MNHNS, CDR2 SASEGT. Trimming removed 3 bases at V and 1 base at J, with 14 bases between. CDR3 sequence (DNA): TGTGCCAGCAGTGACCGAAGGGGGGGTGGCACAGATACGCAGTATTTT. It specifies CASSDRRGGGTDTQYF.

V is TRBV5-1 and J is TRBJ2-6; TRBD1 matches at 8 bases. Germline CDR1 SGHRS, CDR2 YFSETQ. The CDR3 spans 16 residues. J was trimmed by 3 bases and V by 3 bases; bases with no gene match: 5. Written as DNA, the CDR3 is TGCGCCAGCAGCTGGCAGGGGGCTAGTGGGGCCAACGTCCTGACTTTC. Amino acid sequence: CASSWQGASGANVLTF.

Of note for this clone: One end of the junction does not line up with germline, which may come from a read error. The CDR3 DNA sequence: TGTGCTAGCAGCTTAGCGGGGACGAGGGGGGGGCCGGAGACCCAGTACTTC. Translating it yields CASSLAGTRGGPETQYF. The chain joins TRBV7-7 to TRBJ2-5, with 8 bases fitting TRBD2. The CDR3 spans 17 residues. In germline, CDR1 is SSHAT, CDR2 FNYEAQ (reference sequence). The full variable domain, with the rest looked up from reference TRBV7-7 and TRBJ2-5, is GAGVSQSPRYKVTKRGQDVTLRCDPISSHATLYWYQQALGQGPEFLTYFNYEAQPDKSGLPSDRFSAERPEGSISTLTIQRTEQRDSAMYRCASSLAGTRGGPETQYFGPGTRLLVL.

The chain carries TRBV4-3 and TRBJ2-2; 12 nucleotides match TRBD2. Trimming removed 0 bases from V and 4 bases from J; junction bases left unmatched: 12. Germline CDR1 reads LGHNA; CDR2 reads YSLEER. The CDR3 is made up of 20 amino acids. The CDR3 bases are TGCGCCAGCAGCCAAGATTCCCCACTAGCGGGGGGTAGGTTCACCGGGGAGCTGTTTTTT. Residues: CASSQDSPLAGGRFTGELFF.

The V gene is TRBV29-1, the J gene TRBJ2-5; 8 bases agree with TRBD2. Near its end, the DNA agrees better with TRBJ2-7, so the J call may be wrong. The CDR3 runs to 13 residues. Germline V gene data show CDR1 as SQVTM and CDR2 as ANQGSEA. Written as DNA, the CDR3 is TGCAGCGTTGTGGCGGGGGGCACCTACGAGCAGTACTTC. This codes for CSVVAGGTYEQYF.

J is TRBJ1-4 and V is TRBV9; 11 bases agree with TRBD1. V was clipped by 4 bases and J by 7 bases; unmatched bases: 6. The CDR3 has 15 amino acids. Germline CDR1 and CDR2: SGDLS and YYNGEE. The CDR3 bases are TGTGCCAGCAGCCCAGTAGGGACAGGGGGTGAAAAACTGTTTTTT. It specifies CASSPVGTGGEKLFF.

Note on this clone: Within the sample, other DNA sequences also encode this same CDR3. J is TRBJ2-3 and V is TRBV30, with TRBD1 identical over 8 bases. The V segment lost 0 bases and the J segment 0 bases; nucleotides outside the gene matches: 2. The V gene's germline CDR1 is GTSNPN and CDR2 SVGIG (reference sequence). This CDR3 is 15 amino acids long. The chain's CDR3 is CAWSVTGGSTDTQYF. In nucleotides, the CDR3 is TGTGCCTGGAGTGTAACAGGGGGGAGCACAGATACGCAGTATTTT. Based on the CDR3 plus reference TRBV30 and TRBJ2-3, the full variable domain is SQTIHQWPATLVQPVGSPLSLECTVEGTSNPNLYWYRQAAGRGLQLLFYSVGIGQISSEVPQNLSASRPQDRQFILSSKKLLLSDSGFYLCAWSVTGGSTDTQYFGPGTRLTVL.

The chain is built from TRBV5-1 and TRBJ1-4; 12 bases are a match to TRBD1. Germline V gene sequence: CDR1 SGHRS, CDR2 YFSETQ. V lost 5 bases to trimming and J lost 7 bases; unmatched junction nucleotides: 15. The CDR3 extends over 18 amino acids. The CDR3 loop reads CASSGSGQGALSGEKLFF. The CDR3 DNA sequence: TGCGCCAGCAGTGGATCGGGACAGGGGGCGTTAAGTGGTGAAAAACTGTTTTTT. Full variable domain (missing parts from reference TRBV5-1 and TRBJ1-4): KAGVTQTPRYLIKTRGQQVTLSCSPISGHRSVSWYQQTPGQGLQFLFEYFSETQRNKGNFPGRFSGRQFSNSRSEMNVSTLELGDSALYLCASSGSGQGALSGEKLFFGSGTQLSVL.

The chain uses TRBV7-2 and TRBJ2-5; the D is unclear. The J call is doubtful: the DNA matches TRBJ2-7 better. The CDR3 has 12 amino acids. In germline, CDR1 is SGHTA, CDR2 FQGNSA. The CDR3 region is CASSPSGLEQYF. The CDR3 DNA reads TGTGCCAGCAGCCCGAGTGGGCTCGAGCAGTACTTC.

The J gene is TRBJ2-5, the V gene TRBV4-2; a weak D match, TRBD2 (6 bases). The CDR3 sequence is 16 residues long. V lost 0 bases, J lost 0 bases, and 11 bases lay in between. Germline V gives CDR1 LGHNA, CDR2 YNFKEQ. CDR3 region: CASSQEGGLYQETQYF. CDR3 nucleotide sequence: TGTGCCAGCAGCCAAGAGGGGGGTCTGTACCAAGAGACCCAGTACTTC.

V is TRBV6-5 and J is TRBJ1-2; TRBD1 might be the D (6 bases). With 2 bases removed from V and 7 bases from J, the gap between germline ends came to 11 bases. Germline values: CDR1 MNHEY, CDR2 SVGAGI. This CDR3 contains 13 residues. The CDR3 sequence is CASSYQGMSGYTF. The CDR3 nucleotides read TGTGCCAGCAGTTACCAGGGGATGAGTGGCTACACCTTC.

The chain couples TRBV11-2 to TRBJ2-7, with 7 positions matching TRBD2. The V gene end was trimmed by 4 bases and the J gene end by 3 bases; junction bases not matched to a gene: 9. CDR1 SGHAT and CDR2 FQNNGV come from the germline V gene. The CDR3 runs to 15 residues. In DNA, the CDR3 is TGTGCCAGCAGCTCTACCGGGACGGGGGGCTACGAGCAGTACTTC. Translating gives CASSSTGTGGYEQYF. Using reference TRBV11-2 and TRBJ2-7 for the parts outside the CDR3, the full variable domain is EAGVAQSPRYKIIEKRQSVAFWCNPISGHATLYWYQQILGQGPKLLIQFQNNGVVDDSQLPKDRFSAERLKGVDSTLKIQPAKLEDSAVYLCASSSTGTGGYEQYFGPGTRLTVT.

The genes are TRBV5-4 and TRBJ1-1; 9 bases are a match to TRBD1. Trimming removed 0 bases from V and 5 bases from J; junction bases left unmatched: 8. The CDR3 spans 16 residues. The germline V gene has CDR1 SGHNT and CDR2 YYREEE (reference sequence). DNA of the CDR3: TGTGCCAGCAGCTTGGCTCCCGGACAGGGGTGGACTGAAGCTTTCTTT. Translating it yields CASSLAPGQGWTEAFF.

This rearrangement joins TRBV5-8 to TRBJ2-1; TRBD1 matches at 7 bases. V was pared by 4 bases and J by 3 bases, with 7 bases of the junction left unmatched. The CDR3 loop spans 15 amino acids. In germline, CDR1 is SGHTS, CDR2 YDEGEE. In DNA form, the CDR3 reads TGTGCCAGCAGCCGTGGGACAGTGTACTACAATGAGCAGTTCTTC. Its protein is CASSRGTVYYNEQFF.

The V call is TRBV25-1, the J call TRBJ2-2; TRBD1 might be the D (6 bases). Trimming shortened V by 7 bases and J by 0 bases, and 9 bases separated the two germline ends. Germline-derived CDR1 and CDR2 are MGHDK and SYGVNS. This CDR3 is built from 14 residues. The chain's CDR3 is CASKDSTNTGELFF. CDR3 coding DNA: TGTGCCAGCAAGGACAGCACGAACACCGGGGAGCTGTTTTTT.

DNA of the CDR3: TGTGCCAGCAGTGGGACTAGCGCGATTAATGAGCAGTTCTTC. Protein product: CASSGTSAINEQFF. The chain is built from TRBV2 and TRBJ2-1; 9 nucleotides align to TRBD2. Germline loops: CDR1 SNHLY, CDR2 FYNNEI. V dropped 4 bases and J dropped 7; count of bases not matched to a gene: 5. The length of the CDR3 is 14 residues.

V gene TRBV7-6 combines with J gene TRBJ2-7; TRBD1 aligns across 10 bases. The germline CDR1 and CDR2 sequences are SGHVS and FNYEAQ. The CDR3 covers 16 residues. The V and J ends lost 5 bases and 0 bases, in that order; junction bases with no gene match: 7. This chain's CDR3 is CASSKTGTGVSYEQYF. In DNA form, the CDR3 reads TGTGCCAGCAGCAAAACCGGGACAGGGGTCTCCTACGAGCAGTACTTC.

The V call is TRBV9, the J call TRBJ1-2; TRBD1 aligns across 7 bases. The V and J ends lost 0 bases and 8 bases, in that order; junction bases with no gene match: 7. The CDR3 is 14 residues long. Per the germline V gene, CDR1 is SGDLS and CDR2 is YYNGEE. In DNA, the CDR3 is TGTGCCAGCAGCGTAGACAGGGGAGGACGAGGCTACACCTTC. Translated: CASSVDRGGRGYTF.

The chain carries TRBV9 and TRBJ2-2; TRBD2 matches 10 bases. V dropped 0 bases and J dropped 0; count of bases not matched to a gene: 5. This CDR3 is built from 18 residues. Germline V gene sequence: CDR1 SGDLS, CDR2 YYNGEE. CDR3 sequence reads: CASSVGGLAGANTGELFF. In DNA, the CDR3 is TGTGCCAGCAGCGTAGGAGGTCTAGCGGGGGCGAACACCGGGGAGCTGTTTTTT.

The CDR3 DNA reads as TGCGCCAGCAGCTTGCAGGGGGCAAAGAACACTGAAGCTTTCTTT. As protein: CASSLQGAKNTEAFF. The chain carries TRBV5-1 and TRBJ1-1; 8 bases map to TRBD1. CDR1 and CDR2 from the germline V gene are SGHRS and YFSETQ. Trimming cost V 1 base and J 1 base; bases outside gene matches: 3. This CDR3 contains 15 residues.

This chain connects TRBV10-3 to TRBJ1-2; 8 bases match TRBD1. CDR1 is ENHRY, CDR2 SYGVKD, per germline. The CDR3 is made up of 16 amino acids. V lost 10 bases, J lost 2 bases, and 15 bases stayed unmatched. CDR3 DNA: TGTGCCACACGTACAGACAGGGGACAGGTGAACTATGGCTACACCTTC. Encoded protein: CATRTDRGQVNYGYTF.

The chain links TRBV15 to TRBJ1-4; the match to TRBD1 covers 9 bases. The germline V gene encodes CDR1 LNHNV and CDR2 YYDKDF (reference sequence). The V gene end was trimmed by 4 bases and the J gene end by 8 bases; junction bases not matched to a gene: 11. The CDR3 consists of 16 residues. This chain's CDR3 is CATSTEVGTGHEKLFF. In nucleotides, the CDR3 is TGTGCCACCAGCACAGAGGTCGGGACAGGGCACGAAAAACTGTTTTTT.

The rearrangement links TRBV14 to TRBJ1-1; the D gene is possibly TRBD1 (6 bases). CDR3 length: 14 amino acids. Germline CDR1 SGHDN, CDR2 FVKESK. Trimming cost V 4 bases and J 2 bases, with 11 bases left between them. The CDR3 loop is CASSLNRVNTEAFF. The CDR3, as DNA: TGTGCCAGCAGCCTCAACAGGGTCAACACTGAAGCTTTCTTT.

The chain employs TRBV11-1 and TRBJ2-1; tentative D call: TRBD2 (6 bases). V lost 5 bases to trimming and J lost 6 bases, with 11 bases between them. The CDR3 spans 13 residues. In germline, CDR1 is SGHAT, CDR2 FQDESV (reference sequence). The CDR3 bases are TGTGCCAGCAGCCCCTGGGACTTCAATGAGCAGTTCTTC. Amino acid sequence: CASSPWDFNEQFF.

The CDR3 DNA is TGTGCCAGCAGTCCCACCGGGACAGGGGGCAACGAGCAGTACTTC. It encodes CASSPTGTGGNEQYF. This sequence joins TRBV6-5 and TRBJ2-5; 12 bases line up with TRBD1. The J call may be in error: the DNA end matches TRBJ2-7 better. Germline-derived CDR1 and CDR2 are MNHEY and SVGAGI. The CDR3 consists of 15 residues.

The chain has TRBV4-1 and TRBJ2-3; 11 bases map to TRBD1. Germline V gene data show CDR1 as MGHRA and CDR2 as YSYEKL. V was clipped by 3 bases and J by 2 bases; unmatched bases: 4. CDR3 length: 16 residues. CDR3 loop: CASSQGDRGNTDTQYF. CDR3 nucleotides: TGCGCCAGCAGCCAGGGGGACAGGGGGAACACAGATACGCAGTATTTT.

The CDR3 DNA is TGTGCCAGCAGTTTAGATAACCGACTGCCGGCCAATGAGCAGTTCTTC. This translates into CASSLDNRLPANEQFF. This rearrangement joins TRBV27 to TRBJ2-1; D is undetermined. Trimming stripped 2 bases from V and 6 bases from J, with 17 bases between. From germline, CDR1 is MNHEY and CDR2 SMNVEV (reference sequence). The CDR3 extends over 16 amino acids.